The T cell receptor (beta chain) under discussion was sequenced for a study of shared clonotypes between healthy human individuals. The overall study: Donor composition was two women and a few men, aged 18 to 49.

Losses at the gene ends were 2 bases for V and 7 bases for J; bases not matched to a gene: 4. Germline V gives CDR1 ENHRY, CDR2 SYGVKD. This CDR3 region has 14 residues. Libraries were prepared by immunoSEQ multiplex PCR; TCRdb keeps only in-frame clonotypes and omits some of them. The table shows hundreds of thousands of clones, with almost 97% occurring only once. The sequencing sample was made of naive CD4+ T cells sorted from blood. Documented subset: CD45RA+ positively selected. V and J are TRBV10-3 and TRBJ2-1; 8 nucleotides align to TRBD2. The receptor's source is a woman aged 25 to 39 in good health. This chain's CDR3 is CAISEALAGNEQFF. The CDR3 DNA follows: TGTGCCATCAGTGAGGCCTTAGCGGGAAATGAGCAGTTCTTC.